The rows below give T cell receptor beta chains drawn from one sample of a study of blood T cell repertoires in COVID-19. Here immunoSEQ multiplex PCR was the method, and the copy in TCRdb shows in-frame clones only, minus some. The sample includes around 190,000 clones, 80% of them seen just once. Sequences were obtained from peripheral blood. Receptors originate from a man aged 55 to 70 with acute or convalescent COVID-19. The CDR3 runs from the conserved cysteine through the conserved F or W. The order of the fields is V gene, clone size, J gene, D gene, CDR3 DNA, CDR3 protein. D genes are given only for firm matches. Expanded clones get a size class; other rows say once, few or many, or leave the size out.

v_gene: TRBV15; abundance: once; j_gene: TRBJ2-1; d_gene: TRBD2; CDR3nt: TGTGCCACCAGCAGGGGGGGACTAGCGGGATACAATGAGCAGTTCTTC; CDR3aa: CATSRGGLAGYNEQFF
v_gene: TRBV24-1; abundance: once; j_gene: TRBJ2-2; d_gene: NA; CDR3nt: TGTGCCACCAGTGACCCAAACGACAGAACCTACACCGGGGAGCTGTTTTTT; CDR3aa: CATSDPNDRTYTGELFF
v_gene: TRBV29-1; abundance: NA; j_gene: TRBJ1-5; d_gene: NA; CDR3nt: TGCAGCGTTGAAGATTTACCTTGCTTAACAGGTCAGAGTAGTGGCAATCAGCCCCAGCATTTT; CDR3aa: CSVEDLPCLTGQSSGNQPQHF
v_gene: TRBV4-2; abundance: NA; j_gene: TRBJ2-4; d_gene: TRBD2; CDR3nt: TGTGCCAGCAGCCAAGATACAACGGGAGGGCCTGGTGGGAAAAACATTCAGTACTTC; CDR3aa: CASSQDTTGGPGGKNIQYF
v_gene: TRBV19; abundance: NA; j_gene: TRBJ1-3; d_gene: TRBD1; CDR3nt: TGTGCCAGTAGTATCCGGGACAGGAGCTCTGGAAACACCATATATTTT; CDR3aa: CASSIRDRSSGNTIYF
v_gene: TRBV18; abundance: NA; j_gene: TRBJ1-5; d_gene: TRBD1; CDR3nt: TGTGCCAGCTCACCCACAACAGGGGGTAACAATCAGCCCCAGCATTTT; CDR3aa: CASSPTTGGNNQPQHF
v_gene: TRBV19; abundance: few; j_gene: TRBJ2-7; d_gene: TRBD2; CDR3nt: TGTGCCAGTAGTATGCAGGGACTATACGAGCAGTACTTC; CDR3aa: CASSMQGLYEQYF
v_gene: TRBV7-9; abundance: NA; j_gene: TRBJ2-5; d_gene: NA; CDR3nt: TGTGCCAGCAGGTTACCCACGAGACAGAGGAGACAAGAGACCCAGTACTTC; CDR3aa: CASRLPTRQRRQETQYF
v_gene: TRBV6-1; abundance: NA; j_gene: TRBJ1-2; d_gene: TRBD1; CDR3nt: TGTGCCAGCAGTGAACAGGGGGTTGGCTACACCTTC; CDR3aa: CASSEQGVGYTF
v_gene: TRBV24-1; abundance: NA; j_gene: TRBJ2-3; d_gene: NA; CDR3nt: TGTGCCACCAGTGCGGGGAGCACAGATACGCAGTATTTT; CDR3aa: CATSAGSTDTQYF
v_gene: TRBV9; abundance: NA; j_gene: TRBJ2-2; d_gene: TRBD2; CDR3nt: TGTGCCAGCAGCCTTAGCGGGGGAGCCACCGGGGAGCTGTTTTTT; CDR3aa: CASSLSGGATGELFF
v_gene: TRBV2; abundance: once; j_gene: TRBJ2-3; d_gene: TRBD2; CDR3nt: TGTGCCATATCACTAGCGTCTAGCACAGATACGCAGTATTTT; CDR3aa: CAISLASSTDTQYF
v_gene: TRBV9; abundance: NA; j_gene: TRBJ1-1; d_gene: NA; CDR3nt: TGTGCCAGCAGCACCGGGTTGAACACTGAAGCTTTCTTT; CDR3aa: CASSTGLNTEAFF
v_gene: TRBV6-5; abundance: NA; j_gene: TRBJ2-7; d_gene: NA; CDR3nt: TGTGCCAGCAGTTACTTCAACGAGCAGTACTTC; CDR3aa: CASSYFNEQYF
v_gene: TRBV2; abundance: few; j_gene: TRBJ1-2; d_gene: TRBD1; CDR3nt: TGTGCCAGCAGTGAATTCGACAGGGTCCCTTTC; CDR3aa: CASSEFDRVPF
v_gene: TRBV15; abundance: NA; j_gene: TRBJ2-1; d_gene: NA; CDR3nt: TGTGCCACCAGTCGAAGGGAGTTCGGAAATGAGCGGTTCTTC; CDR3aa: CATSRREFGNERFF
v_gene: TRBV6-1; abundance: NA; j_gene: TRBJ1-1; d_gene: NA; CDR3nt: TGTGCCAGCAGTGAAGATCAACCCCGCTTCGACAGAATAACTGAAGCTTTCTTT; CDR3aa: CASSEDQPRFDRITEAFF
v_gene: TRBV28; abundance: NA; j_gene: TRBJ1-4; d_gene: NA; CDR3nt: TGTGCCAGTGAGGGGGCAACTAATGAAAAACTGTTTTTT; CDR3aa: CASEGATNEKLFF
v_gene: TRBV19; abundance: NA; j_gene: TRBJ2-4; d_gene: TRBD2; CDR3nt: TGTGCCAGTAGTACCAGGACTAGCGGGGGCTCAAAAAACATTCAGTACTTC; CDR3aa: CASSTRTSGGSKNIQYF
v_gene: TRBV5-1; abundance: NA; j_gene: TRBJ1-2; d_gene: NA; CDR3nt: TGCGCCAGCTCCTCAGGGGAGCCTGGGCATGGCTACACCTTC; CDR3aa: CASSSGEPGHGYTF
v_gene: TRBV19; abundance: NA; j_gene: TRBJ1-1; d_gene: NA; CDR3nt: TGTGCCAGTAGTAATCGTGGGGCCTCGAGCACTGAAGCTTTCTTT; CDR3aa: CASSNRGASSTEAFF
v_gene: TRBV5-1; abundance: NA; j_gene: TRBJ1-5; d_gene: TRBD1; CDR3nt: TGCGCCAGCAGCGAAGGGACAGGGGGCAATCAGCCCCAGCATTTT; CDR3aa: CASSEGTGGNQPQHF
v_gene: TRBV30; abundance: few; j_gene: TRBJ1-5; d_gene: NA; CDR3nt: TGTGCCTGGGCCCGCATCTCGGGCAATCAGCCCCAGCATTTT; CDR3aa: CAWARISGNQPQHF
v_gene: TRBV9; abundance: NA; j_gene: TRBJ1-1; d_gene: NA; CDR3nt: TGTGCCAGCAGCGTAGGGGGCAGGGACACTGAAGCTTTCTTT; CDR3aa: CASSVGGRDTEAFF
v_gene: TRBV5-1; abundance: NA; j_gene: TRBJ2-7; d_gene: TRBD1; CDR3nt: TGCGCCAGCAGCTTGGGACAGGGGGCGCAGGTGCAGTACTTC; CDR3aa: CASSLGQGAQVQYF
v_gene: TRBV24-1; abundance: NA; j_gene: TRBJ2-1; d_gene: TRBD2; CDR3nt: TGTGCCACCAGTGAGGGACTAGCGGGAAAGGGGCAGTTCTTC; CDR3aa: CATSEGLAGKGQFF
v_gene: TRBV5-4; abundance: NA; j_gene: TRBJ2-5; d_gene: TRBD2; CDR3nt: TGTGCCAGCAGCTTCCCTAGCGGGGGAAACCAAGAGACCCAGTACTTC; CDR3aa: CASSFPSGGNQETQYF
v_gene: TRBV7-2; abundance: NA; j_gene: TRBJ1-2; d_gene: NA; CDR3nt: TGTGCCAGCAGCCCTCGCGGAGGCAGCGCTTTTGGCTACACCTTC; CDR3aa: CASSPRGGSAFGYTF
v_gene: TRBV7-2; abundance: NA; j_gene: TRBJ2-7; d_gene: TRBD1; CDR3nt: TGTGCCAGCAGCTTAGATCACAGGGGTTACGAGCAGTACTTC; CDR3aa: CASSLDHRGYEQYF
v_gene: TRBV29-1; abundance: NA; j_gene: TRBJ1-4; d_gene: TRBD1; CDR3nt: TGCAGCGTAGCGACAGGGGTAGCCGAAAAACTGTTTTTT; CDR3aa: CSVATGVAEKLFF
v_gene: TRBV2; abundance: NA; j_gene: TRBJ1-2; d_gene: NA; CDR3nt: TGTGCCAGCGGCAGGGTGGGGACTGCCTATGGCTACACCTTC; CDR3aa: CASGRVGTAYGYTF
v_gene: TRBV13; abundance: NA; j_gene: TRBJ2-5; d_gene: TRBD1; CDR3nt: TGTGCCAGCAGCGAGGGGACAGGGAGAAATTTTGCCCAGTACTTC; CDR3aa: CASSEGTGRNFAQYF
v_gene: TRBV9; abundance: NA; j_gene: TRBJ2-3; d_gene: NA; CDR3nt: TGTGCCAGCAGCGTAGCTGGAGTTTCGACAGATACGCAGTATTTT; CDR3aa: CASSVAGVSTDTQYF
v_gene: TRBV9; abundance: NA; j_gene: TRBJ2-3; d_gene: TRBD2; CDR3nt: TGTGCCAGCAGCGTAGCTACAAGGGGGACTAGCGGGAGACTTAGCACAGATACGCAGTATTTT; CDR3aa: CASSVATRGTSGRLSTDTQYF
v_gene: TRBV5-1; abundance: NA; j_gene: TRBJ2-1; d_gene: NA; CDR3nt: TGCGCCAGCAGCTTGGGTTCCGGGGTCAATGAGCAGTTCTTC; CDR3aa: CASSLGSGVNEQFF
v_gene: TRBV4-2; abundance: NA; j_gene: TRBJ2-1; d_gene: TRBD2; CDR3nt: TGTGCCAGCAGCCAAGCCGGGACTAGCGGGGAGCAGTTCTTC; CDR3aa: CASSQAGTSGEQFF
v_gene: TRBV4-3; abundance: NA; j_gene: TRBJ1-1; d_gene: NA; CDR3nt: TGCGCCAGCAGCCGGAAGTCTCAGGGGCTAATGAAGGCTGAAGCTTTCTTT; CDR3aa: CASSRKSQGLMKAEAFF
v_gene: TRBV6-5; abundance: NA; j_gene: TRBJ1-1; d_gene: NA; CDR3nt: TGTGCCAGCAGACTCCGGGGGGAGAATACTGAAGCTTTCTTT; CDR3aa: CASRLRGENTEAFF
v_gene: TRBV3-1/TRBV3-2; abundance: NA; j_gene: TRBJ2-5; d_gene: NA; CDR3nt: TGTGCCAGCAGCCTTAGAAACTTAGAGACCCAGTACTTC; CDR3aa: CASSLRNLETQYF
v_gene: TRBV7-2; abundance: NA; j_gene: TRBJ1-2; d_gene: NA; CDR3nt: TGTGCCAGCAGCTCCCGCCCACCGACAGCCACCTTC; CDR3aa: CASSSRPPTATF
v_gene: TRBV30; abundance: NA; j_gene: TRBJ2-1; d_gene: NA; CDR3nt: TGTGCCTGGAGTGTACGGGGGAACCACAATGAGCAGTTCTTC; CDR3aa: CAWSVRGNHNEQFF
v_gene: TRBV4-1; abundance: NA; j_gene: TRBJ1-1; d_gene: NA; CDR3nt: TGCGCCAGCAGCCCAATAGGGGGGAGGGGGACTGAAGCTTTCTTT; CDR3aa: CASSPIGGRGTEAFF